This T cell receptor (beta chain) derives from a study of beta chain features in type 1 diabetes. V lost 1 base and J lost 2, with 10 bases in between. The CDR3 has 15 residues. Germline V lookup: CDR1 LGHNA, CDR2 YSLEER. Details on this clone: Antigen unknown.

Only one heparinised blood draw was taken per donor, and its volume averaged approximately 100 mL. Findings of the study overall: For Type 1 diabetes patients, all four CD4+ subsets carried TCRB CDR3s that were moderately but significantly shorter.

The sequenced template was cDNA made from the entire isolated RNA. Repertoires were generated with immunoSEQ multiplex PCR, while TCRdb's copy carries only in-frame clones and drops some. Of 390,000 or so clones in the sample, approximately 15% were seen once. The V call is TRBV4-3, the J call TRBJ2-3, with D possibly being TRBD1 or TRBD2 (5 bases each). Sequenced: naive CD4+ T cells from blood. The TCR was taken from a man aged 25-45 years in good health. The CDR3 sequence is CASSQAGRHTDTQYF. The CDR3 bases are TGCGCCAGCAGCCAAGCGGGACGACACACAGATACGCAGTATTTT.